The clone carrying this TCR beta chain has only a few counts. The antigen is not known. The table came from immunoSEQ multiplex PCR; TCRdb's copy has only in-frame clones and leaves some out. In the table there are around 7,800 clones, under 70% of which are singletons. V shed 8 bases, J shed 1 base, and the junction held 3 bases outside the gene matches. This CDR3 comprises 15 residues. Germline CDR1 and CDR2: GTSNPN and SVGIG (reference sequence). The sample originates from a study of graft-versus-host responses after intestinal transplantation. Findings of the study overall: Within the allografts of patients who had graft-donor T cell macrochimerism, graft-versus-host to host-versus-graft clonal ratios were high.

Intraepithelial and lamina propria lymphocytes were isolated from graft specimens. The source material was ileum tissue, sampled roughly 50 days after transplant. The source of this sequence is a human patient who received an intestinal transplant, so some T cells may come from the graft donor. V and J are TRBV30 and TRBJ2-6; the match to TRBD1 covers 12 bases. In nucleotides, the CDR3 is TGTGCCCGGGACAGGGGGCGTTCTGGGGCCAACGTCCTGACTTTC. Translated, it gives CARDRGRSGANVLTF.